This T cell receptor (beta chain) was captured in a study of immune evolution from preneoplasia to lung adenocarcinoma. General observations from the study: Normal lung had highest clonality; later lesions appeared denser, more diverse.

Worth noting for this clone: Antigen specificity is unknown.

Measured with immunoSEQ multiplex PCR; TCRdb has only the in-frame clones, and not every one. This table has about 6,500 clones, 80% to 85% appearing once. The V end lost 6 bases, the J end lost 7 bases, and 16 bases lay between the germline ends. The CDR3 contains 14 residues. Looked up from germline, CDR1 is SNHLY and CDR2 is FYNNEI. The sample taken for sequencing was FFPE invasive lung adenocarcinoma tissue. The clonotype comes from a person aged 55 to 75 with lung adenocarcinoma. The V and J genes are TRBV2 and TRBJ2-1, with D perhaps given as TRBD1 or TRBD2 (5 bases each). The CDR3 reads CASRASGPLNEQFF. CDR3 nucleotides: TGTGCCAGCAGGGCATCGGGACCCCTAAATGAGCAGTTCTTC.